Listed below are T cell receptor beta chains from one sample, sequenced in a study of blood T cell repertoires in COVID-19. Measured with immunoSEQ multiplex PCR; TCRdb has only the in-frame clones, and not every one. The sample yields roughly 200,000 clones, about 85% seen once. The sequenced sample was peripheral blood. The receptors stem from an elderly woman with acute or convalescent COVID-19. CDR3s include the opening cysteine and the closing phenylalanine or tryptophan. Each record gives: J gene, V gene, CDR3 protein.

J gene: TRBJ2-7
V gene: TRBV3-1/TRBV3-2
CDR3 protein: CASSQLPSGLPMQYF

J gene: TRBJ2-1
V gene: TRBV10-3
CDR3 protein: CAISGLASSSYNEQFF

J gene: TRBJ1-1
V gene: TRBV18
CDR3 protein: CASSPGLDTEAFF

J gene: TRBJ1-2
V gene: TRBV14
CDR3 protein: CASSQDVSYGYTF

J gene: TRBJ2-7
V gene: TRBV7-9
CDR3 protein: CASSPDPGLAGVRYEQYF

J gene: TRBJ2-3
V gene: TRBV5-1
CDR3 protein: CASSSYQGRDTQYF

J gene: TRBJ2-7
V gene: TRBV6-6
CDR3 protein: CASSRTSGSHEQYF

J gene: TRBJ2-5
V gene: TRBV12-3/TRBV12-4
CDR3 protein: CASSRLAVETQYF

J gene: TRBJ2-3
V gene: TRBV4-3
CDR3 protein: CASSQSSDRVNSDTQYF

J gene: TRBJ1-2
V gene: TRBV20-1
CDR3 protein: CSAPGQWGYTF

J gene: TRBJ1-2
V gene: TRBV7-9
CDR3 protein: CASSFGGGHGYTF

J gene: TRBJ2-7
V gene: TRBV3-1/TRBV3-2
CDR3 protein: CASRLSGNYEQYF

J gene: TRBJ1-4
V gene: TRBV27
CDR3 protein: CASSGNRAQGALFF